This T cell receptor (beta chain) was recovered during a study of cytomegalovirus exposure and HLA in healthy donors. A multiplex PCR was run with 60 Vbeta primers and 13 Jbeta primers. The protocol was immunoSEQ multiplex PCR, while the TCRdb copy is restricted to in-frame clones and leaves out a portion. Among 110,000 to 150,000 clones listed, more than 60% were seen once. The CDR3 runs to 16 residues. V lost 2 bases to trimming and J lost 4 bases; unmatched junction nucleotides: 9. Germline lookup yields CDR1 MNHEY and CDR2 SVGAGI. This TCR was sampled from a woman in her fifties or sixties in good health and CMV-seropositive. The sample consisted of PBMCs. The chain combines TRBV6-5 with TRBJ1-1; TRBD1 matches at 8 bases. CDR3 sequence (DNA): TGTGCCAGCAGTTACACAACCAGGGACAGGACCACTGAAGCTTTCTTT. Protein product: CASSYTTRDRTTEAFF.